Listed below are T cell receptor beta chains from one sample, sequenced in a study of vaccination and CD4 T cells after COVID-19. No cognate antigen is known for these TCRs. TCRdb re-called the PCR reads with MiXCR, one entry per CDR3 protein. Here the sample spans over 15,000 distinct CDR3 sequences, roughly 50% being singletons. The starting material was cultured CD4+ T cells from blood, obtained after SARS-CoV-2 vaccination. All receptors derive from a human donor with COVID-19. CDR3s include the opening cysteine and the closing phenylalanine or tryptophan. The D gene is left open where the match is weak. A row's size may be missing; if present it is once, few, many or a size class.

J: TRBJ2-7; size: .; D: .; V: TRBV5-8; CDR3: CASSLRTPGEQYF; DNA: TGTGCCAGCAGCTTACGGACTCCCGGGGAGCAGTACTTC
J: TRBJ2-2; size: few; D: .; V: TRBV10-1; CDR3: CASSERASGELFF; DNA: TGCGCCAGCAGTGAACGAGCCTCCGGGGAGCTGTTTTTT
J: TRBJ2-2; size: .; D: TRBD2; V: TRBV7-2; CDR3: CASSPRTSVSGELFF; DNA: TGTGCCAGCAGCCCCAGGACTAGCGTTTCCGGGGAGCTGTTTTTT
J: TRBJ1-1; size: few; D: .; V: TRBV27; CDR3: CASTHRPPANTEAFF; DNA: TGTGCCAGCACACACCGACCCCCGGCGAACACTGAAGCTTTCTTT
J: TRBJ2-1; size: few; D: .; V: TRBV20-1; CDR3: CSGTGQLAAAYNEQFF; DNA: TGCAGTGGTACAGGGCAACTTGCCGCGGCATACAATGAGCAGTTCTTC
J: TRBJ1-1; size: .; D: .; V: TRBV19; CDR3: CASSLEREAFF; DNA: TGTGCCAGTAGTTTGGAAAGAGAAGCTTTCTTT
J: TRBJ1-2; size: .; D: .; V: TRBV7-2; CDR3: CASSVRDTSLGGYTF; DNA: TGTGCCAGCAGCGTCCGGGACACAAGTTTGGGGGGCTACACCTTC
J: TRBJ2-2; size: .; D: .; V: TRBV7-2; CDR3: CASSLPTNTGELFF; DNA: TGTGCCAGCAGCTTACCAACGAACACCGGGGAGCTGTTTTTT
J: TRBJ2-7; size: .; D: .; V: TRBV6-1; CDR3: CASRRDNGASYEQYF; DNA: TGTGCCAGCAGGCGGGACAACGGGGCCTCCTACGAGCAGTACTTC
J: TRBJ1-1; size: .; D: .; V: TRBV19; CDR3: CASRAPDRNTEAFF; DNA: TGTGCCAGTAGGGCCCCGGACAGGAACACTGAAGCTTTCTTT
J: TRBJ2-7; size: once; D: .; V: TRBV6-2/TRBV6-3; CDR3: CASSYDGLEQYF; DNA: TGTGCCAGCAGTTACGACGGCCTCGAGCAGTACTTC
J: TRBJ1-5; size: .; D: .; V: TRBV11-2; CDR3: CASSFTGPSQPQHF; DNA: TGTGCCAGCAGCTTTACAGGGCCCAGCCAGCCCCAGCATTTT
J: TRBJ1-5; size: .; D: .; V: TRBV6-1; CDR3: CASRPPGGSFQPQHF; DNA: TGTGCCAGCAGACCACCCGGCGGTTCTTTTCAGCCCCAGCATTTT
J: TRBJ1-6; size: .; D: .; V: TRBV30; CDR3: CAWSVPTIQTDNSPLHF; DNA: TGTGCCTGGAGTGTACCGACAATCCAGACCGATAATTCACCCCTCCACTTT
J: TRBJ1-1; size: .; D: .; V: TRBV19; CDR3: CASSIEPTGRTEAFF; DNA: TGTGCCAGTAGTATAGAGCCGACAGGTCGTACTGAAGCTTTCTTT
J: TRBJ2-4; size: few; D: TRBD1; V: TRBV15; CDR3: CATSFPGTENIQYF; DNA: TGTGCCACCAGCTTCCCCGGGACAGAAAACATTCAGTACTTC
J: TRBJ2-7; size: .; D: .; V: TRBV7-8; CDR3: CASSLSGSEQYF; DNA: TGTGCCAGCAGCTTATCCGGATCCGAGCAGTACTTC
J: TRBJ1-1; size: .; D: .; V: TRBV7-2; CDR3: CASSSEPRGPEAFF; DNA: TGTGCCAGCAGCTCCGAGCCCAGGGGTCCTGAAGCTTTCTTT
J: TRBJ2-1; size: .; D: .; V: TRBV2; CDR3: CASSETTTTDSSYNEQFF; DNA: TGTGCCAGCAGTGAAACCACCACGACAGACAGCTCCTACAATGAGCAGTTCTTC
J: TRBJ2-3; size: .; D: TRBD2; V: TRBV30; CDR3: CAWMGLAGRMDTQYF; DNA: TGTGCCTGGATGGGACTAGCGGGGCGGATGGATACGCAGTATTTT
J: TRBJ2-3; size: few; D: .; V: TRBV28; CDR3: CASSLTTDTQYF; DNA: TGTGCCAGCAGTTTAACGACAGATACGCAGTATTTT
J: TRBJ2-5; size: .; D: TRBD2; V: TRBV6-1; CDR3: CASSRGLAGDKETQYF; DNA: TGTGCCAGCAGCCGTGGACTAGCGGGCGACAAAGAGACCCAGTACTTC
J: TRBJ2-5; size: .; D: .; V: TRBV11-3; CDR3: CASSPRRSLVETQYF; DNA: TGTGCCAGCAGCCCCCGCCGAAGCCTAGTTGAGACCCAGTACTTC
J: TRBJ1-5; size: few; D: .; V: TRBV6-1; CDR3: CASSESLSQPQHF; DNA: TGTGCCAGCAGTGAGTCTCTGTCTCAGCCCCAGCATTTT